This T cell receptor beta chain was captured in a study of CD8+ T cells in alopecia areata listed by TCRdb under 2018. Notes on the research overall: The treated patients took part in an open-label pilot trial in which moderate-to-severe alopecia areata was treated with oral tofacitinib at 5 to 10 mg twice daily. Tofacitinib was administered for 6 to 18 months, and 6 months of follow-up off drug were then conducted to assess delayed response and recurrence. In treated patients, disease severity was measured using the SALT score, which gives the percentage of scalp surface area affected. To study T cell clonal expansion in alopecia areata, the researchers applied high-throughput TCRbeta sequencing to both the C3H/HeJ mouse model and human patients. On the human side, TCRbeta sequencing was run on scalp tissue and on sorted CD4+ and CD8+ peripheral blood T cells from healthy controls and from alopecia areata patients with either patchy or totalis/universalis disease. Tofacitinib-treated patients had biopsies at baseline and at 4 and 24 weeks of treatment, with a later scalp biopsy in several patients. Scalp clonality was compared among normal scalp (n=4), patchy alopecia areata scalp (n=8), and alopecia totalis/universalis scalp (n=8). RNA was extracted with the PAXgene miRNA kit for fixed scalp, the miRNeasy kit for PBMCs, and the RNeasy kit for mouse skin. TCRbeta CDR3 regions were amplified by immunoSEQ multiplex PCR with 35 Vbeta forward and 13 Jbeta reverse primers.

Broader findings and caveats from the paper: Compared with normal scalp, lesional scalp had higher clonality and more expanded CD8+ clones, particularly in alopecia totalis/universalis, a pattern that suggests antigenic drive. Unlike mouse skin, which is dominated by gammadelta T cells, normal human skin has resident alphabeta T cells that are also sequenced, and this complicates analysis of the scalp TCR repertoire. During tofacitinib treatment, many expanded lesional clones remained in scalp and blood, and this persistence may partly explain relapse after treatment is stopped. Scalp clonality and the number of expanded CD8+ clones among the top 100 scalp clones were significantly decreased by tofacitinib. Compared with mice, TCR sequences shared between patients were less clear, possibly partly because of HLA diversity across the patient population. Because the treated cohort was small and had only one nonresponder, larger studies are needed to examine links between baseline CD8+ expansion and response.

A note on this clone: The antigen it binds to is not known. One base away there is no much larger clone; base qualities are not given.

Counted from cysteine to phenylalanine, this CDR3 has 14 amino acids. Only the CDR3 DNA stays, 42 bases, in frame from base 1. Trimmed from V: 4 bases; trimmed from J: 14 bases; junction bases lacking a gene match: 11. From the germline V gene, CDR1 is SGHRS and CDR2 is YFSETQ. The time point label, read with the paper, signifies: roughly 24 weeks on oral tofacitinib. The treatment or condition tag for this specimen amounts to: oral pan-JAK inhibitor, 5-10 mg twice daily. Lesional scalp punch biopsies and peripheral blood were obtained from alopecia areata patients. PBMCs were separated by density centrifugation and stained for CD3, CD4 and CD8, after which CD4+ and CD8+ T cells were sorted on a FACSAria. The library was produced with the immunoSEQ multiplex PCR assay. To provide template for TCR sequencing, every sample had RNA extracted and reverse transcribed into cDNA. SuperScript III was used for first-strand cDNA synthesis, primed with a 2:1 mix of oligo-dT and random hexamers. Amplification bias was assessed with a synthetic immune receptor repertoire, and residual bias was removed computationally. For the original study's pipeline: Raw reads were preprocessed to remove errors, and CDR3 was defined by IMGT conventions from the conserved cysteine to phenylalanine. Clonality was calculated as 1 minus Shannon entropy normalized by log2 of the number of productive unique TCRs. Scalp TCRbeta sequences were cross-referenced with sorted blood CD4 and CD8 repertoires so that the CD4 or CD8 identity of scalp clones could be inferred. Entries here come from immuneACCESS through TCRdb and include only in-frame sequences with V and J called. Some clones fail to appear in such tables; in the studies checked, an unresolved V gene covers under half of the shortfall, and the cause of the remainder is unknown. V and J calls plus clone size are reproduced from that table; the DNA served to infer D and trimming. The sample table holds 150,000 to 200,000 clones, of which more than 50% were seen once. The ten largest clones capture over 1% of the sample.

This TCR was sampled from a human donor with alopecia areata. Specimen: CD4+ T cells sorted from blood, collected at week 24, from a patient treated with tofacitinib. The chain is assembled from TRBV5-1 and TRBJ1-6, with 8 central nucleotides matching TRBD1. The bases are TGCGCCAGCAGCCTAGGACAGGGAAGATCGGCCCTCCACTTT. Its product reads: CASSLGQGRSALHF.